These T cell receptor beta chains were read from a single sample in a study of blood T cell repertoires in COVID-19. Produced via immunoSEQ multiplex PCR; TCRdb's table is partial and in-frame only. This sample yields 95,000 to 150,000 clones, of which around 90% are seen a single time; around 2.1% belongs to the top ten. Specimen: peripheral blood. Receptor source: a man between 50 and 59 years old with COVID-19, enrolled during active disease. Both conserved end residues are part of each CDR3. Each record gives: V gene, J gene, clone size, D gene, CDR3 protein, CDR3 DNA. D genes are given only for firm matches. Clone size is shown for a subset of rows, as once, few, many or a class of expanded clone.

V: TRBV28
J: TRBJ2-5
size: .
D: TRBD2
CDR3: CASSSPGLAEPQYF
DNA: TGTGCCAGCAGTTCCCCGGGACTAGCGGAACCCCAGTACTTC

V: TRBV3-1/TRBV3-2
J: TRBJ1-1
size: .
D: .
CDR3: CASSQVAGVGEAFF
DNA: TGTGCCAGCAGCCAAGTGGCAGGGGTTGGTGAAGCTTTCTTT

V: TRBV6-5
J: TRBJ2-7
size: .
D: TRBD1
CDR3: CASNFRTGTVSEQYF
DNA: TGTGCCAGCAATTTTCGAACCGGGACAGTAAGCGAGCAGTACTTC

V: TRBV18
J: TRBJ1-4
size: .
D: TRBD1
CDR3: CASSPGQGGEKLFF
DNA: TGTGCCAGCTCACCGGGACAGGGAGGTGAAAAACTGTTTTTT

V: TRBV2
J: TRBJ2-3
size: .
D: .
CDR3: CASSQGLGADTQYF
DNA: TGTGCCAGCAGTCAGGGTCTGGGCGCAGATACGCAGTATTTT

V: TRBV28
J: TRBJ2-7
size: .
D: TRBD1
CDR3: CASSFRRTGGYEQYF
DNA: TGTGCCAGCAGTTTTCGCCGGACAGGGGGCTACGAGCAGTACTTC

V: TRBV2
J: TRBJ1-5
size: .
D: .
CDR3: CASSLRDFSNQPQHF
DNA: TGTGCCAGCAGTCTCCGGGATTTTAGCAATCAGCCCCAGCATTTT

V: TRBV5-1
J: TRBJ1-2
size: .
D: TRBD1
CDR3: CASSETGTANYGYTF
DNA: TGCGCCAGCAGCGAAACCGGGACAGCTAACTATGGCTACACCTTC

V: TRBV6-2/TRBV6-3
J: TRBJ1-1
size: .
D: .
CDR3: CASSFQQGLAFF
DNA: TGTGCCAGCAGTTTCCAACAGGGTCTGGCTTTCTTT

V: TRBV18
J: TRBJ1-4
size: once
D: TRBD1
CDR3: CASSPQTGGNEKLFF
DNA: TGTGCCAGCTCACCACAGACAGGGGGTAATGAAAAACTGTTTTTT

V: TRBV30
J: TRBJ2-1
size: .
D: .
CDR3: CAWSVRGLASSYNEQFF
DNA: TGTGCCTGGAGTGTCCGAGGCTTAGCGAGCTCCTACAATGAGCAGTTCTTC

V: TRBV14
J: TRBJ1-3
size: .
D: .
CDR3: CASRSGAGNTIYF
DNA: TGTGCCAGCAGGTCAGGCGCTGGAAACACCATATATTTT

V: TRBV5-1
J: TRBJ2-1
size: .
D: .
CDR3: CASSSDTYNEQFF
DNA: TGCGCCAGCAGCTCGGACACCTACAATGAGCAGTTCTTC

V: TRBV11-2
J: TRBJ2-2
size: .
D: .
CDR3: CASSPQAQGGSTGELFF
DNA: TGTGCCAGCAGCCCGCAAGCTCAAGGGGGTTCCACCGGGGAGCTGTTTTTT

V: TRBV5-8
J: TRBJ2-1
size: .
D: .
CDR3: CASSPYSSSYNEQFF
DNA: TGTGCCAGCAGCCCTTATTCGAGCTCCTACAATGAGCAGTTCTTC

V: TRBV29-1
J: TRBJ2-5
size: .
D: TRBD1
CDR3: CSVPQGWETQYF
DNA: TGCAGCGTCCCACAGGGGTGGGAGACCCAGTACTTC

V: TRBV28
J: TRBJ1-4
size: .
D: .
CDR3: CASSLEVANEKLFF
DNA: TGTGCCAGCAGTTTAGAAGTGGCCAATGAAAAACTGTTTTTT

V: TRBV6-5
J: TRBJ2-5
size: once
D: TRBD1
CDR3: CASRRTGGLETQYF
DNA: TGTGCCAGCAGAAGGACAGGGGGCTTGGAGACCCAGTACTTC

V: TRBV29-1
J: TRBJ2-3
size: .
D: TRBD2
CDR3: CSVRTLGLADRNTQYF
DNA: TGCAGCGTTAGGACCTTAGGTCTAGCGGATAGGAATACGCAGTATTTT

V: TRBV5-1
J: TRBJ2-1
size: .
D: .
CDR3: CASGRLSSYNEQFF
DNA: TGCGCCAGCGGCCGACTAAGCTCCTACAATGAGCAGTTCTTC

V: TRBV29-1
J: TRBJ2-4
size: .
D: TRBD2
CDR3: CSVGLAGVGVIQYF
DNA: TGCAGCGTTGGACTAGCGGGAGTGGGAGTCATTCAGTACTTC

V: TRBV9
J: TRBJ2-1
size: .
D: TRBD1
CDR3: CASSVGDRAENEQFF
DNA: TGTGCCAGCAGCGTCGGGGACAGGGCGGAAAATGAGCAGTTCTTC

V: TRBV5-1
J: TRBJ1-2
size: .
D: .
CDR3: CASSFGQGRGYTF
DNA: TGCGCCAGCAGCTTCGGTCAGGGGAGAGGCTACACCTTC

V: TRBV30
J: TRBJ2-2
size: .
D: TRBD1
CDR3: CAWRPGTGFTGELFF
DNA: TGTGCCTGGCGTCCCGGGACAGGTTTTACCGGGGAGCTGTTTTTT

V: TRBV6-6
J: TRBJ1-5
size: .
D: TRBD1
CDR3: CASGTGDGPQHF
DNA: TGTGCCAGCGGGACAGGGGACGGGCCCCAGCATTTT

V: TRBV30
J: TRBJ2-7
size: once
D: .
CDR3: CAWSNGLTYEQYF
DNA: TGTGCCTGGAGTAATGGACTCACCTACGAGCAGTACTTC

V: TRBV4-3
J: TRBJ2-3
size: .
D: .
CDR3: CASSQVSDRWYSTDTQYF
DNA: TGCGCCAGCAGCCAAGTGTCCGACAGATGGTATAGCACAGATACGCAGTATTTT

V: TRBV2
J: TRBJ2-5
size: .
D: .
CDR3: CASSDVVYGETQYF
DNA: TGTGCCAGCAGTGACGTCGTTTACGGTGAGACCCAGTACTTC